This T cell receptor beta chain was observed in a study of T cell repertoires in cytomegalovirus infection. Germline CDR1 SGHTA, CDR2 FQGTGA. V was clipped by 1 base and J by 3 bases, with 11 bases between them. This CDR3 contains 15 residues. A few counts support this clonotype. MiXCR, run by TCRdb on the reads, gives a single entry per CDR3 protein. The sample contains a few hundred thousand distinct CDR3 sequences, more than 8% of which appear only once. This sequence joins TRBV7-3 and TRBJ2-3, with D tentatively TRBD2 (5 bases). The sequence was collected from a human donor in good health (CMV status not recorded). Some clones in this sample may be carry-over from other donors' samples. The sequencing input was PBMCs. CDR3 in amino acids: CASSLNGVGTDTQYF. The CDR3 DNA reads as TGTGCCAGCAGCTTAAACGGGGTCGGTACAGATACGCAGTATTTT.